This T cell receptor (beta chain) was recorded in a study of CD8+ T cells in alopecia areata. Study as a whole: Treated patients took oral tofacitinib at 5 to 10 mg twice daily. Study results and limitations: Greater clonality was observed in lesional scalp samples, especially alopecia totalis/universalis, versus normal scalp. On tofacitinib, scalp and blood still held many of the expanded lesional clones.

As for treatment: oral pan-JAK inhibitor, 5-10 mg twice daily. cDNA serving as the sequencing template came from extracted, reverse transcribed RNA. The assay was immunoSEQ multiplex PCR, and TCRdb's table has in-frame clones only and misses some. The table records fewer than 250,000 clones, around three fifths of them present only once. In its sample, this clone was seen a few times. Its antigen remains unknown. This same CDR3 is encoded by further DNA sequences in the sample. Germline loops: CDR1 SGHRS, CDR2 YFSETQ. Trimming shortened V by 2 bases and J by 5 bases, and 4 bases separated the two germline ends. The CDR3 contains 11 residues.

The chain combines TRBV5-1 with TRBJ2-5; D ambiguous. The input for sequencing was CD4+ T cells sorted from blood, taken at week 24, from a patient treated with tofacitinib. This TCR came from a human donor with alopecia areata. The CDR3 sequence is CASSFEETQYF. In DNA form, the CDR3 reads TGCGCCAGCAGCTTCGAGGAGACCCAGTACTTC.